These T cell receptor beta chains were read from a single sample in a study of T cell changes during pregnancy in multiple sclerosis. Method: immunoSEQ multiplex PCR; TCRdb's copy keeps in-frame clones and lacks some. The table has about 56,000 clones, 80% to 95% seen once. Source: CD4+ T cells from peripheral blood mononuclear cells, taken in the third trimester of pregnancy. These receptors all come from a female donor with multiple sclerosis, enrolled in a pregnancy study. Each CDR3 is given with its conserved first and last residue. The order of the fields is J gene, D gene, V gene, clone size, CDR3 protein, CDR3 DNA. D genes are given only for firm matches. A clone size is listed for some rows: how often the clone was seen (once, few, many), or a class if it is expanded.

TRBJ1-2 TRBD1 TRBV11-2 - CASSLEWQPEQGPTDGYTF TGTGCCAGCAGCTTAGAATGGCAGCCGGAACAGGGGCCTACGGATGGCTACACCTTC
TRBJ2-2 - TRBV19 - CASSVPSGTGSGELFF TGTGCCAGTAGTGTCCCTTCCGGGACCGGGAGCGGGGAGCTGTTTTTT
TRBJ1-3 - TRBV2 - CASSDRVTGNTIYF TGTGCCAGCAGTGACAGGGTAACTGGAAACACCATATATTTT
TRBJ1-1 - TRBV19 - CASMDPGRRTEAFF TGTGCCAGTATGGACCCCGGACGGAGGACTGAAGCTTTCTTT
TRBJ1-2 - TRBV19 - CASSIVPGIGGYTF TGTGCCAGTAGTATAGTTCCCGGGATTGGTGGCTACACCTTC
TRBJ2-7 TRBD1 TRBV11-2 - CASSFGQGGIYEQYF TGTGCCAGCAGCTTCGGACAGGGGGGGATCTACGAGCAGTACTTC
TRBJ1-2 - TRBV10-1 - CASSEGSNYGYTF TGCGCCAGCAGTGAAGGGAGTAACTATGGCTACACCTTC
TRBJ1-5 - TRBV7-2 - CASTPGGDSNQPQHF TGTGCCAGCACCCCCGGGGGGGATAGCAATCAGCCCCAGCATTTT
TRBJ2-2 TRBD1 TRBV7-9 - CASRRQGLHTGELFF TGTGCCAGCAGAAGACAGGGGTTACACACCGGGGAGCTGTTTTTT
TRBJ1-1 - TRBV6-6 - CASSPLDRKAFF TGTGCCAGCAGTCCCTTAGACAGAAAAGCTTTCTTT
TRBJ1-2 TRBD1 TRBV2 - CASSEVGDSYYGYTF TGTGCCAGCAGTGAAGTCGGGGACAGCTACTATGGCTACACCTTC
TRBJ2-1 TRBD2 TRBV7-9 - CASSRGGLAGVYNEQFF TGTGCCAGCAGCCGGGGGGGGCTAGCGGGAGTCTACAATGAGCAGTTCTTC
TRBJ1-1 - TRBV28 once CASRWSGVVTEAFF TGTGCCAGCAGATGGTCAGGGGTGGTCACTGAAGCTTTCTTT
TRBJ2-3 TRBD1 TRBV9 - CASSPGGTGGMDTQYF TGTGCCAGCAGCCCCGGGGGAACAGGGGGCATGGATACGCAGTATTTT
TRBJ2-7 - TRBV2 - CASSDSPYEQYF TGTGCCAGCAGTGATTCCCCTTACGAGCAGTACTTC
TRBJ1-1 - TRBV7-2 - CASSHGGTEAFF TGTGCCAGCAGCCATGGAGGGACTGAAGCTTTCTTT
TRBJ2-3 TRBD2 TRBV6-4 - CASSPSGTSPDTQYF TGTGCCAGCTCCCCCTCCGGGACTAGCCCCGATACGCAGTATTTT
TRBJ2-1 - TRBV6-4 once CASSGEGEFTLISYNEQFF TGTGCCAGCAGTGGAGAGGGGGAATTTACTCTCATTTCCTACAATGAGCAGTTCTTC
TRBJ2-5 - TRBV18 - CASSPGLTQETQYF TGTGCCAGCTCACCCGGACTTACACAAGAGACCCAGTACTTC
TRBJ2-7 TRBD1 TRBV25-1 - CASSARQGEVSEQYF TGTGCCAGCAGTGCGAGACAGGGGGAGGTTAGCGAGCAGTACTTC
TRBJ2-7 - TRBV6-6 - CASSETGYEQYF TGTGCCAGCAGCGAGACTGGTTACGAGCAGTACTTC
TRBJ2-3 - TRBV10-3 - CAIGLTDTQYF TGTGCCATTGGACTCACAGATACGCAGTATTTT
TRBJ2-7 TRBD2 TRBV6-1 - CASSEALFEAGGFIYEQYF TGTGCCAGCAGTGAAGCGCTATTTGAGGCGGGGGGGTTCATCTACGAGCAGTACTTC
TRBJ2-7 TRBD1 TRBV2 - CASLKTGQGLRSF TGTGCCAGCCTTAAAACCGGACAGGGCCTAAGATCCTTC
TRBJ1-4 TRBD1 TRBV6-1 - CASRRPGQGLEKLFF TGTGCCAGCAGAAGACCGGGACAGGGTTTAGAAAAACTGTTTTTT
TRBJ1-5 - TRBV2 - CASSRENNQPQHF TGTGCCAGCAGTCGAGAAAACAATCAGCCCCAGCATTTT
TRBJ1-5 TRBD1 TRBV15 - CATSRAGTGNSNQPQHF TGTGCCACCAGCAGAGCCGGGACAGGGAATAGCAATCAGCCCCAGCATTTT
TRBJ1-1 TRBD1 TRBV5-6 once CASSFGQGGRNTEAFF TGTGCCAGCAGCTTTGGACAGGGAGGTCGGAACACTGAAGCTTTCTTT